Included here is one TCR beta chain sequence, with context. Its antigen is currently unknown. Profiling relied on immunoSEQ multiplex PCR, and the TCRdb table lists in-frame clones only, not all of them. The sample consists of 1.5 million to 2.5 million clones, roughly 94% of them appearing once. These data belong to a study of shared clonotypes between healthy human individuals. Background on the study: Per donor, three plates held CD4 naive cells, three held CD4 memory, two held CD8 naive and one held CD8 memory.

Broader study findings: Investigators expected sequencing depth to affect clonotype sharing among donors. Rarefaction showed sorted-subset sequencing was incomplete despite large depth.

Trimming removed 1 base from V and 3 bases from J, with 16 bases in between. The germline CDR1 and CDR2 sequences are SGHTA and FQGNSA. This CDR3 contains 16 residues. Naive CD8 cells comprised CD45RO-negative, CCR7-positively selected cells, excluding terminally differentiated effector memory CD45RA+ cells. V usage is TRBV7-2 and J usage is TRBJ2-7; D is perhaps TRBD1 (6 bases). This TCR was sampled from a man between 18 and 29 years old in good health. The sequencing input was naive CD8+ T cells sorted from blood. In DNA form, the CDR3 reads TGTGCCAGCAGCTTAGGATTTATAGAGGGGGACTACGAGCAGTACTTC. It translates to CASSLGFIEGDYEQYF.